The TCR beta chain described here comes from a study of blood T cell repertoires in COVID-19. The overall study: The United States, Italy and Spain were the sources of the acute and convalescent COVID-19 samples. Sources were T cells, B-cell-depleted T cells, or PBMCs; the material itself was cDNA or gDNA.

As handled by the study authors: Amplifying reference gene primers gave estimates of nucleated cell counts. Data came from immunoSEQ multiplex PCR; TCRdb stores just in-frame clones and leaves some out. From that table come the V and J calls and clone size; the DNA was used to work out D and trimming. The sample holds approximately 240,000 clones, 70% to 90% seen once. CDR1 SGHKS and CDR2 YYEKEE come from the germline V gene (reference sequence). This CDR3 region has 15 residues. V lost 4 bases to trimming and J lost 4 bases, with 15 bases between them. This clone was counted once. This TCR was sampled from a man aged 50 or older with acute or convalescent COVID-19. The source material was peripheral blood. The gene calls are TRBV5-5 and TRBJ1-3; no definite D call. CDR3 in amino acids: CASSLRSGSGNTIYF. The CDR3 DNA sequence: TGTGCCAGCAGCCTACGGTCGGGTTCCGGAAACACCATATATTTT.